This T cell receptor beta chain was profiled in a study of blood T cell repertoires in COVID-19. On the study more broadly: Material from acute and convalescent COVID-19 was sourced from the United States, Italy and Spain. PBMCs, B-cell-depleted T cells, or T cells provided the cDNA or gDNA that made up the material.

Original data processing: Reference gene primer amplification gave nucleated cell count estimates. The repertoire was sequenced with immunoSEQ multiplex PCR; TCRdb's copy has only in-frame clones and lacks some. V, J and clone size derive from that table, while D and trimming were established from the DNA sequence. The sample yields 90,000 to 120,000 clones, roughly nine tenths seen once. Germline lookup yields CDR1 MDHEN and CDR2 SYDVKM. V was pared by 5 bases and J by 7 bases, with 8 bases of the junction left unmatched. CDR3 length equals 13 residues. The source is a human donor in a cohort sampled during active COVID-19. Material for sequencing was peripheral blood. The chain is built from TRBV28 and TRBJ2-7, with 7 bases matching TRBD1. CDR3 region: CASSPIYRGEQYF. Written as DNA, the CDR3 is TGTGCCAGCAGTCCCATCTACAGGGGAGAGCAGTACTTC. Based on the CDR3 plus reference TRBV28 and TRBJ2-7, the full variable domain is DVKVTQSSRYLVKRTGEKVFLECVQDMDHENMFWYRQDPGLGLRLIYFSYDVKMKEKGDIPEGYSVSREKKERFSLILESASTNQTSMYLCASSPIYRGEQYFGPGTRLTVT.